This TCR beta chain emerged from a study of cytomegalovirus exposure and HLA in healthy donors. Overall study findings and caveats: Productive rates of about 90% or about 30% were seen for most TCR beta V segments in an earlier analysis. Upon later analysis, TCR association rates were observed to vary by HLA locus, being highest for DRB1 and lowest for HLA-C.

It was with 60 Vbeta and 13 Jbeta primers that the PCR ran. Data came from immunoSEQ multiplex PCR; TCRdb stores just in-frame clones and leaves some out. This table has around 150,000 clones, roughly 78% appearing once. As for this clone: Its specificity is not known.

The source material was PBMCs. This clonotype originated in a man in his forties in good health and CMV-seropositive.

CDR3: CASSQLRGGRKETQYF. The CDR3 coding sequence is TGTGCCAGCAGCCAACTCAGAGGGGGCCGTAAAGAGACCCAGTACTTC. The chain has TRBV14 and TRBJ2-5; 7 bases are a match to TRBD1. The CDR3 contains 16 residues. The V gene's germline CDR1 is SGHDN and CDR2 FVKESK. J was trimmed by 3 bases and V by 2 bases; bases with no gene match: 9. The full variable domain, its missing parts supplied by reference TRBV14 and TRBJ2-5, is EAGVTQFPSHSVIEKGQTVTLRCDPISGHDNLYWYRRVMGKEIKFLLHFVKESKQDESGMPNNRFLAERTGGTYSTLKVQPAELEDSGVYFCASSQLRGGRKETQYFGPGTRLLVL.